Listed here are 23 T cell receptor beta chains from one sample, sequenced in a study of technical replicates of blood from several donors. The table came from immunoSEQ multiplex PCR; TCRdb's copy has only in-frame clones and leaves some out. The table includes about 61,000 clones, around 87% detected once. The specimen sequenced was PBMCs. The receptors derive from a human donor in good health. Some clones in this sample may be carry-over from other donors' samples.

V is TRBV29-1 and J is TRBJ2-5; D might be TRBD2 (6 bases). The CDR3 contains 14 residues. Germline V gene sequence: CDR1 SQVTM, CDR2 ANQGSEA. V was pared by 5 bases and J by 6 bases, with 19 bases between. CDR3 nucleotide sequence: TGCAGCGTTCCCGACTGGACGGGAGTGAAGACCCAGTACTTC. Protein: CSVPDWTGVKTQYF.

The J gene is TRBJ1-4, the V gene TRBV19, with TRBD1 identical over 9 bases. J gave up 9 bases and V 5 bases, and 7 bases lay outside the gene matches. Per the germline V gene, CDR1 is LNHDA and CDR2 is SQIVND (reference sequence). This CDR3 spans 14 amino acids. The CDR3 DNA reads TGTGCCAGTAGTTATCGACAGGGGGATCAAAAACTGTTTTTT. Protein sequence: CASSYRQGDQKLFF. Together with reference TRBV19 and TRBJ1-4, the CDR3 gives the full variable domain: DGGITQSPKYLFRKEGQNVTLSCEQNLNHDAMYWYRQDPGQGLRLIYYSQIVNDFQKGDIAEGYSVSREKKESFPLTVTSAQKNPTAFYLCASSYRQGDQKLFFGSGTQLSVL.

The chain combines TRBV2 with TRBJ2-7; D remains ambiguous. This CDR3 comprises 12 residues. V lost 4 bases and J lost 0, with 4 bases in between. Germline CDR1 reads SNHLY; CDR2 reads FYNNEI. DNA of the CDR3: TGTGCCAGCAGTGCTAGCTCCTACGAGCAGTACTTC. It codes for CASSASSYEQYF.

This clone was counted once. This rearrangement joins TRBV9 to TRBJ2-1; 8 positions match TRBD2. The CDR3 extends over 16 amino acids. Germline V CDR1 and CDR2: SGDLS, YYNGEE. J lost 0 bases, V lost 1 base, and 3 bases had no gene match. The CDR3 nucleotides read TGTGCCAGCAGCGTAAGCGGGGGATACTCCTACAATGAGCAGTTCTTC. It specifies CASSVSGGYSYNEQFF.

The rearrangement links TRBV7-3 to TRBJ2-3, with TRBD2 matching 9 bases. V lost 0 bases and J lost 2; bases outside the gene matches: 3. CDR3 length: 16 amino acids. CDR1 and CDR2 from the germline V gene are SGHTA and FQGTGA. The CDR3 sequence: CASSLTSGRTTDTQYF. Here the CDR3 DNA reads TGTGCCAGCAGCTTAACGAGCGGGAGGACCACAGATACGCAGTATTTT.

The J gene is TRBJ1-5, the V gene TRBV29-1; D is perhaps TRBD1 (6 bases). This CDR3 is 14 amino acids long. Germline values: CDR1 SQVTM, CDR2 ANQGSEA. Trimming shortened V by 7 bases and J by 0 bases, and 13 bases separated the two germline ends. The DNA for the CDR3 is TGCAGCGCCGCGGACAGCCTTAGCAATCAGCCCCAGCATTTT. Translated, it gives CSAADSLSNQPQHF.

The CDR3 nucleotides are TGTGCCAGCAGCTTAGGGGCAGCCAAAAACATTCAGTACTTC. As protein: CASSLGAAKNIQYF. The chain is built from TRBV6-5 and TRBJ2-4, with D maybe TRBD1 (5 bases). The CDR3 consists of 14 residues. CDR1 is MNHEY and CDR2 is SVGAGI in the germline V gene. V dropped 6 bases and J dropped 0 bases, with 9 bases sitting between them.

This chain links TRBV9 with TRBJ2-1; 9 bases are a match to TRBD2. This CDR3 has 17 amino acids. Germline trimming cut 2 bases from V and 2 bases from J; bases unmatched to any gene: 8. Germline assignment: CDR1 SGDLS and CDR2 YYNGEE. CDR3 sequence: CASSVGLAGKTYNEQFF. In DNA, the CDR3 is TGTGCCAGCAGCGTGGGGCTAGCGGGAAAGACCTACAATGAGCAGTTCTTC. Combining the CDR3 with reference TRBV9 and TRBJ2-1 gives the whole variable domain DSGVTQTPKHLITATGQRVTLRCSPRSGDLSVYWYQQSLDQGLQFLIQYYNGEERAKGNILERFSAQQFPDLHSELNLSSLELGDSALYFCASSVGLAGKTYNEQFFGPGTRLTVL.

This chain uses TRBV5-8 with TRBJ1-4; D gene ambiguous. CDR3 length: 14 amino acids. Trimming pared 0 bases from V and 5 bases from J, leaving 8 bases between. Germline loops: CDR1 SGHTS, CDR2 YDEGEE. Written as DNA, the CDR3 is TGTGCCAGCAGCTTGGCCCAGATAAATGAAAAACTGTTTTTT. Encoded protein: CASSLAQINEKLFF.

CDR3 nucleotide sequence: TGCGCCAGCAGCACACTAGCGGGAGGGGGGAATGAGCAGTTCTTC. This gives the protein CASSTLAGGGNEQFF. The chain links TRBV4-3 to TRBJ2-1; TRBD2 matches at 13 bases. V was pared by 5 bases and J by 7 bases, with 5 bases of the junction left unmatched. CDR1 LGHNA and CDR2 YSLEER come from the germline V gene. The CDR3 sequence is 15 residues long.

This clone has only one observation. The CDR3 region has the DNA TGTGCCAGCAGCCAAGAGGTACTTGGGGCCAACGTCCTGACTTTC. Protein product: CASSQEVLGANVLTF. The chain has TRBV14 and TRBJ2-6, with D unresolved. Trimming left V 0 bases short and J 3 bases short, with 6 bases between. The CDR3 is 15 residues long. Germline values: CDR1 SGHDN, CDR2 FVKESK.

This clone was found a few times. The chain uses TRBV27 and TRBJ2-5, with 8 bases identical to TRBD1. The trim removed 7 bases at V and 7 bases at J, leaving 8 bases unmatched. Germline V gene data show CDR1 as MNHEY and CDR2 as SMNVEV (reference sequence). This CDR3 has 13 residues. CDR3 residues: CASTGGDMTTQYF. Here the CDR3 DNA reads TGTGCCAGCACAGGGGGCGACATGACGACCCAGTACTTC.

The sample holds one count of this clone. V and J are TRBV14 and TRBJ1-1; D unclear. The CDR3 contains 16 residues. Trimming took off 4 bases at V and 4 bases at J, with 19 bases between the two ends. Germline V lookup: CDR1 SGHDN, CDR2 FVKESK. DNA of the CDR3: TGTGCCAGCAGCCCAGTTTCAGGCGGGCGGGTCACTGAAGCTTTCTTT. It translates to CASSPVSGGRVTEAFF.

The DNA of the CDR3 is TGCAGCGCCGAGCGGGGGACTGAAGCTTTCTTT. Translation: CSAERGTEAFF. V is TRBV29-1 and J is TRBJ1-1; possible D gene TRBD1, 5 bases. Per the germline V gene, CDR1 is SQVTM and CDR2 is ANQGSEA. The V end lost 7 bases, the J end lost 5 bases, and 11 bases lay between the germline ends. The CDR3 is 11 residues long.

This chain connects TRBV7-2 to TRBJ1-6, with a tentative D call TRBD1 (5 bases). Per the germline V gene, CDR1 is SGHTA and CDR2 is FQGNSA. CDR3 size: 18 residues. The germline V and J ends were trimmed by 3 bases and 0 bases, with 15 bases remaining between them. CDR3 nucleotides: TGTGCCAGCAGCTTCTCAGAAGCGGGGGGCTCCTATAATTCACCCCTCCACTTT. Translated, it gives CASSFSEAGGSYNSPLHF.

The chain joins TRBV7-2 to TRBJ1-4; D is perhaps TRBD1 (5 bases). The germline CDR1 and CDR2 sequences are SGHTA and FQGNSA. Trimming stripped 2 bases from V and 4 bases from J, with 8 bases between. CDR3 length: 14 residues. CDR3 sequence (DNA): TGTGCCAGCAGCTTACAGGGAGGTAATGAAAAACTGTTTTTT. Its translation is CASSLQGGNEKLFF.

This chain links TRBV5-1 with TRBJ1-3, with a tentative D call TRBD1 (5 bases). This CDR3 contains 15 residues. Germline V CDR1 and CDR2: SGHRS, YFSETQ. V dropped 4 bases and J dropped 4 bases, with 15 bases sitting between them. This chain's CDR3 is CASSRVGEAGNTIYF. CDR3 nucleotide sequence: TGCGCCAGCAGCCGGGTAGGGGAAGCAGGAAACACCATATATTTT.

The chain couples TRBV6-1 to TRBJ2-7; D is possibly TRBD1 (7 bases). CDR1 and CDR2 (germline): MNHNS, SASEGT. Trimming cost V 0 bases and J 6 bases, with 15 bases left between them. The CDR3 sequence is 15 residues long. CDR3 in DNA: TGTGCCAGCAGTGAAGCGAGGAGGGGGCGAGGCGAGCAGTACTTC. It yields the protein CASSEARRGRGEQYF.

The table lists this clone with a count of one. The V call is TRBV11-2, the J call TRBJ2-3; no clear D. Per the germline V gene, CDR1 is SGHAT and CDR2 is FQNNGV. The CDR3 loop spans 13 amino acids. V lost 1 base and J 3 bases, leaving 5 bases between the germline ends. In DNA form, the CDR3 reads TGTGCCAGCAGCTTAGGTACTACAGATACGCAGTATTTT. This codes for CASSLGTTDTQYF.

This sequence joins TRBV5-1 and TRBJ1-2; D possibly corresponds to TRBD1 (5 bases). Between the trimmed V and J ends, which lost 1 base and 6 bases, there was a span of 13 bases. The CDR3 contains 14 residues. The germline V gene has CDR1 SGHRS and CDR2 YFSETQ. The CDR3 bases are TGCGCCAGCAGCTTGTTCGGAGGGGAAGATGGCTACACCTTC. This translates into CASSLFGGEDGYTF.

The gene calls are TRBV6-1 and TRBJ1-6; maybe TRBD1 (5 bases). V lost 8 bases, J lost 7 bases, and 12 bases lay in between. CDR3 length: 13 amino acids. CDR1 and CDR2 (germline): MNHNS, SASEGT. CDR3 sequence: CASQEQANSPLHF. CDR3 nucleotides: TGTGCCAGCCAAGAACAGGCGAATTCACCCCTCCACTTT.

This chain links TRBV25-1 with TRBJ2-1; 8 nucleotides align to TRBD2. Germline values: CDR1 MGHDK, CDR2 SYGVNS. Trimming cost V 5 bases and J 11 bases; bases outside gene matches: 8. The length of the CDR3 is 13 residues. CDR3 amino acids: CASSRPGGDQQFF. The CDR3, as DNA: TGTGCCAGCAGTCGTCCCGGGGGGGACCAGCAGTTCTTC.

The CDR3 sequence is CASSIWERETEQFF. CDR3 DNA: TGTGCCAGTAGTATTTGGGAGCGGGAGACTGAGCAGTTCTTC. The chain employs TRBV19 and TRBJ2-1; 8 bases agree with TRBD2. Germline V lookup: CDR1 LNHDA, CDR2 SQIVND (reference sequence). The CDR3 sequence is 14 residues long. J was trimmed by 9 bases and V by 3 bases; bases with no gene match: 7.